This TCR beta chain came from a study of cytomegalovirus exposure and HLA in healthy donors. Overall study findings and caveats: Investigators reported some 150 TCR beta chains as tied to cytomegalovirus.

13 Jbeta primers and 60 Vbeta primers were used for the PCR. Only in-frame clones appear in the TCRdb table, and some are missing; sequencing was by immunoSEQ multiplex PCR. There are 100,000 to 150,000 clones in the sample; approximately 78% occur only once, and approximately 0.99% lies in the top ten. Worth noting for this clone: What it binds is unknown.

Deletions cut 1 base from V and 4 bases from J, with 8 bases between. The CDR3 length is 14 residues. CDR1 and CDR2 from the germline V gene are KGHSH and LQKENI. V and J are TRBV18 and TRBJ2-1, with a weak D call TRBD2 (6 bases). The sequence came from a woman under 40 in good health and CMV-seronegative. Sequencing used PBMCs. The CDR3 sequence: CASSPLAEYNEQFF. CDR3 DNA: TGTGCCAGCTCACCACTAGCGGAGTACAATGAGCAGTTCTTC.